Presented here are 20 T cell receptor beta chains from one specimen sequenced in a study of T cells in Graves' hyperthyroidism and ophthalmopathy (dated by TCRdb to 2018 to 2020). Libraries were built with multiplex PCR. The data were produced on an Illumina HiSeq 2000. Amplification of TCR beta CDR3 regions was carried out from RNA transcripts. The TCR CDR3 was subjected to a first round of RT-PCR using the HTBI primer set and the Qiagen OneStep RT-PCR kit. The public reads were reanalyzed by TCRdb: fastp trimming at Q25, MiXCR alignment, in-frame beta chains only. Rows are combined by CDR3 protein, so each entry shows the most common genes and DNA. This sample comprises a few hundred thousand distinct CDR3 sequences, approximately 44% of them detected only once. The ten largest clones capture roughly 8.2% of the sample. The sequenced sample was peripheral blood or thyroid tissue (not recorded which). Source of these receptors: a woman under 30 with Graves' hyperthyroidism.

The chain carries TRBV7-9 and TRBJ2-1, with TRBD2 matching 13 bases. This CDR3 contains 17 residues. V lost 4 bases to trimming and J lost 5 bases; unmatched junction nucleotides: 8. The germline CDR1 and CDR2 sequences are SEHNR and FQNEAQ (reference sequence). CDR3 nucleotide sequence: TGTGCCAGCAGCTCAAAACTAGCGGGAGGGCCGAACAATGAGCAGTTCTTC. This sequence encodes CASSSKLAGGPNNEQFF.

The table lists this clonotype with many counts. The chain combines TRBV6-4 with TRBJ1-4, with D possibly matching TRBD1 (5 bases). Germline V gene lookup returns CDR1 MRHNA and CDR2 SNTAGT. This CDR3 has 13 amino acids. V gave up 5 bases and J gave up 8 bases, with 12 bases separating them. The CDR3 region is CASSPGVGEKLFF. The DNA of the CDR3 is TGTGCCAGCAGTCCGGGGGTAGGGGAAAAACTGTTTTTT.

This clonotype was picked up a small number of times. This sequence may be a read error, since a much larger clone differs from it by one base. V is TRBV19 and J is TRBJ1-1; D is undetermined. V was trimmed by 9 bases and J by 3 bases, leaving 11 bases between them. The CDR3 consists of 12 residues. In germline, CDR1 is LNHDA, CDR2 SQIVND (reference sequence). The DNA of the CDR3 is TGTGCCAGCACCTTGGGGTACACTGAAGCTTTCTTT. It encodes CASTLGYTEAFF.

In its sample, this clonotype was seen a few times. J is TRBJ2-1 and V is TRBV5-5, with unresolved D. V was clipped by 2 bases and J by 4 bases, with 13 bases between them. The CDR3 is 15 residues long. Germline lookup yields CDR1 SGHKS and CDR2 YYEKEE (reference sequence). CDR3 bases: TGTGCCAGCAGCTTAGCCACCCCCCTTTACAATGAGCAGTTCTTC. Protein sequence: CASSLATPLYNEQFF. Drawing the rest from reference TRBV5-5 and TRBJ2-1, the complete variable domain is DAGVTQSPTHLIKTRGQQVTLRCSPISGHKSVSWYQQVLGQGPQFIFQYYEKEERGRGNFPDRFSARQFPNYSSELNVNALLLGDSALYLCASSLATPLYNEQFFGPGTRLTVL.

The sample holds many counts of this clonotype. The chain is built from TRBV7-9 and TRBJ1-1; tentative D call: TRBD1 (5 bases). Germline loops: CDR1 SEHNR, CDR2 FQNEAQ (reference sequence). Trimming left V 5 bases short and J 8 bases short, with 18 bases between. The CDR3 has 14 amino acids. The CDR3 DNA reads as TGTGCCAGCAGCCCCGGATCCCGGGGGTGGGAAGCTTTCTTT. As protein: CASSPGSRGWEAFF.

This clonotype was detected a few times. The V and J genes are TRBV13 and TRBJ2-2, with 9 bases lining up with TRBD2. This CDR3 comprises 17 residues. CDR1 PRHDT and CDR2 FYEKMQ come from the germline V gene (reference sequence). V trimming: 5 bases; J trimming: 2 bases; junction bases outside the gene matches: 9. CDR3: CASSTRAGGSNTGELFF. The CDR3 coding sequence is TGTGCCAGCAGCACTAGAGCGGGAGGATCAAACACCGGGGAGCTGTTTTTT. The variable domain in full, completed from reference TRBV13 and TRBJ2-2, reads AAGVIQSPRHLIKEKRETATLKCYPIPRHDTVYWYQQGPGQDPQFLISFYEKMQSDKGSIPDRFSAQQFSDYHSELNMSSLELGDSALYFCASSTRAGGSNTGELFFGEGSRLTVL.

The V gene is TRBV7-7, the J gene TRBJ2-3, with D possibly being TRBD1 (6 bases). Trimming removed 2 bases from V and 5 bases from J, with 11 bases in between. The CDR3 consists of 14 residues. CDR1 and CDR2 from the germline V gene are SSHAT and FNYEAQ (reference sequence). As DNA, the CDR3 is TGTGCCAGCAGCTTATTGGGGGCCGGAGATACGCAGTATTTT. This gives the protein CASSLLGAGDTQYF.

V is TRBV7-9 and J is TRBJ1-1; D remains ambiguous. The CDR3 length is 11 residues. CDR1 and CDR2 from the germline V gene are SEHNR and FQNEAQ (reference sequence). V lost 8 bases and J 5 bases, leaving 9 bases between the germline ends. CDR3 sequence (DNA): TGTGCCAGCTCCGGACTAACTGAAGCTTTCTTT. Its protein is CASSGLTEAFF.

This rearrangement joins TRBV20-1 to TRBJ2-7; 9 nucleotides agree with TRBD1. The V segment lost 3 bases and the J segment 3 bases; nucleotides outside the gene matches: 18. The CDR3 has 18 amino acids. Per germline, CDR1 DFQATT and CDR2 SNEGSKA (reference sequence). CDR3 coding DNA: TGCAGTGCTAGCTTCCGGGACAGGGATTTTCATACTCTCTACGAGCAGTACTTC. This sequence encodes CSASFRDRDFHTLYEQYF.

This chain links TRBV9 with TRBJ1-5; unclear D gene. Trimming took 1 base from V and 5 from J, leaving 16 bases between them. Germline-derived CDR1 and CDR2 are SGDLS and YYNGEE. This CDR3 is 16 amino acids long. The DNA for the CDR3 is TGTGCCAGCAGCGTAACCGGTACAGTCTATGATCAGCCCCAGCATTTT. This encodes CASSVTGTVYDQPQHF.

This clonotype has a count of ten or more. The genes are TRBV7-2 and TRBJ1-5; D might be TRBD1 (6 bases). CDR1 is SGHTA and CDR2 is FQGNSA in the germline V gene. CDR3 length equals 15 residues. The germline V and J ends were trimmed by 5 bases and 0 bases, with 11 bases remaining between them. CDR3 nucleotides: TGTGCCAGCAGCCGGACAGTTCATAGCAATCAGCCCCAGCATTTT. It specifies CASSRTVHSNQPQHF. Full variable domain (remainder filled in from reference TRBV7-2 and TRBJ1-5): GAGVSQSPSNKVTEKGKDVELRCDPISGHTALYWYRQSLGQGLEFLIYFQGNSAPDKSGLPSDRFSAERTGGSVSTLTIQRTQQEDSAVYLCASSRTVHSNQPQHFGDGTRLSIL.

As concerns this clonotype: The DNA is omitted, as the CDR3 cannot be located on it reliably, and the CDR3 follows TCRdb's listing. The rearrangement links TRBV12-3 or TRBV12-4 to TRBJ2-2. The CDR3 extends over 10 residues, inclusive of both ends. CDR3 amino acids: CAAAQGSCFF.

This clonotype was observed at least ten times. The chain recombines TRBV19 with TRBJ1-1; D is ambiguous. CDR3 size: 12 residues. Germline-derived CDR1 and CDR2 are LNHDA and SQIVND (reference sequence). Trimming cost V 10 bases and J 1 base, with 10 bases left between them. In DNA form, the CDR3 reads TGTGCCACCGCCGCGGGGAACACTGAAGCTTTCTTT. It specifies CATAAGNTEAFF. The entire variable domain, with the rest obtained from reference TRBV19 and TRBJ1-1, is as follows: DGGITQSPKYLFRKEGQNVTLSCEQNLNHDAMYWYRQDPGQGLRLIYYSQIVNDFQKGDIAEGYSVSREKKESFPLTVTSAQKNPTAFYLCATAAGNTEAFFGQGTRLTVV.

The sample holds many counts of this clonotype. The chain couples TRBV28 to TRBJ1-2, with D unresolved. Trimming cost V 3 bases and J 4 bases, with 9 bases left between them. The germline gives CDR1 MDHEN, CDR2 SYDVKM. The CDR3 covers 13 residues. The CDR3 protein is CASSLRISYGYTF. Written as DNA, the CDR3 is TGTGCCAGCAGTTTGCGGATATCCTATGGCTACACCTTC.

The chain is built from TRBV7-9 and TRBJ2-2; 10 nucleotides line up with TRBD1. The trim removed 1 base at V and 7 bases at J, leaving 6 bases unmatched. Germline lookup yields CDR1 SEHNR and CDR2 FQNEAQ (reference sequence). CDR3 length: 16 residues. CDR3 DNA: TGTGCCAGCAGCTTAGATGGGACAGGGGAGAACGGGGAGCTGTTTTTT. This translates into CASSLDGTGENGELFF. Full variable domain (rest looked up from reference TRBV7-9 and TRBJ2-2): DTGVSQNPRHKITKRGQNVTFRCDPISEHNRLYWYRQTLGQGPEFLTYFQNEAQLEKSRLLSDRFSAERPKGSFSTLEIQRTEQGDSAMYLCASSLDGTGENGELFFGEGSRLTVL.

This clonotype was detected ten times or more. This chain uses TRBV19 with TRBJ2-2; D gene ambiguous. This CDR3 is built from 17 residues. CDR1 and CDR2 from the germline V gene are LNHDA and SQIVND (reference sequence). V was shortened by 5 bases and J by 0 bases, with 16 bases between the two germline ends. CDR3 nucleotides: TGTGCCAGTAGTCGAGGAGTGGAACTCTCGAACACCGGGGAGCTGTTTTTT. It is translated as CASSRGVELSNTGELFF.

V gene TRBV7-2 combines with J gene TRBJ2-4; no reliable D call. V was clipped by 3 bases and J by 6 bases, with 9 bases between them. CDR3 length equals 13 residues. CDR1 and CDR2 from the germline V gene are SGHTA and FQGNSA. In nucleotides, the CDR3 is TGTGCCAGCAGCTTTACTCCGGCAAACATTCAGTACTTC. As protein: CASSFTPANIQYF.

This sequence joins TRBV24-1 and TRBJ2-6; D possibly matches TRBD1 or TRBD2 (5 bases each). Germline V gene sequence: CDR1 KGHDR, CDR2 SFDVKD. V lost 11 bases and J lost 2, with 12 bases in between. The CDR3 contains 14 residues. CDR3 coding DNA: TGTGCCAACTCCGGGGCTACTGGGGCCAACGTCCTGACTTTC. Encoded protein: CANSGATGANVLTF.

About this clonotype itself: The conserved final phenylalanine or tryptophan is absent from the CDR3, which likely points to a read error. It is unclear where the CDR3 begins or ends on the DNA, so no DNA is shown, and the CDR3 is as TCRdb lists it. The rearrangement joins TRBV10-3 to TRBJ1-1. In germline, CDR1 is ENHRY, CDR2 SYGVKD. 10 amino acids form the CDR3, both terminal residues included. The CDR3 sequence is CAISNVEGSL.

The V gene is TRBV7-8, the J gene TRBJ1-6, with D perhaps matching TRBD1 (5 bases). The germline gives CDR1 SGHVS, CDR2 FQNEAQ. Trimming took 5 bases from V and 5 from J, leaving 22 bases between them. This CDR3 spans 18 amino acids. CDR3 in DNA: TGTGCCAGCAGCCCCAAGTATCAGCGGGGGAGAGATAATTCACCCCTCCACTTT. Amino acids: CASSPKYQRGRDNSPLHF.